This T cell receptor beta chain is from a study of Tregs in tolerant kidney transplant recipients. The study's findings and limits: Activated donor B cell expansion appeared to reveal the most relevant donor-specific TCRbeta repertoire. Changing PCR primers prevented nucleotide comparison between some patients' samples. In tolerant patients, donor-specific Tregs outgrew total Tregs, suggesting antigen-driven expansion.

A word on this clone: Its cognate antigen is unknown.

Mixed chimerism was transient after nonmyeloablative marrow transplants from related graft donors. Unstimulated regulatory T cells (CD4+CD25+CD127-), CD4+CD25- non-regulatory cells, CD4 and CD8 cells were FACS-sorted from thawed PBMCs. The assay was immunoSEQ multiplex PCR, and TCRdb's table has in-frame clones only and misses some. Of some 47,000 clones listed, roughly nine tenths are singletons. V was clipped by 1 base and J by 3 bases; unmatched bases: 2. The germline gives CDR1 SGHTA, CDR2 FQGNSA. The CDR3 has 15 amino acids. V usage is TRBV7-2 and J usage is TRBJ2-7, with TRBD2 matching over 11 bases. Sequencing used CD8+ T cells from blood (PBMCs), obtained 12 months after the transplant. This TCR was recovered from a human patient who received a combined kidney and bone marrow transplant. Part of the T cells may come from the graft donor. CDR3 nucleotide sequence: TGTGCCAGCAGCTTAGAAGGGACTAGCGGCTACGAGCAGTACTTC. It is translated as CASSLEGTSGYEQYF. The full variable domain, its missing parts supplied by reference TRBV7-2 and TRBJ2-7, is GAGVSQSPSNKVTEKGKDVELRCDPISGHTALYWYRQSLGQGLEFLIYFQGNSAPDKSGLPSDRFSAERTGGSVSTLTIQRTQQEDSAVYLCASSLEGTSGYEQYFGPGTRLTVT.